This T cell receptor beta chain was identified in a study of blood T cells in healthy people across ages. CDR3 size: 12 residues. The ends were cut back, 5 bases at V and 8 bases at J, with 12 bases in the middle. This clonotype was observed a few times. A J-beta primer mix and a sample-barcoded 5' primer were used in a second PCR of about 7 to 12 cycles. TCRdb re-called the 5' RACE reads through MiXCR, storing one row per CDR3 protein. The repertoire includes roughly 800,000 distinct CDR3 sequences, roughly 64% of them detected once, and over 20% sits in the top ten. The sequencing sample was made of blood. The TCR was taken from a man aged 25 to 40 in good health. This rearrangement joins TRBV12-3 or TRBV12-4 to TRBJ1-2, with D possibly TRBD1 on 5 matching bases. CDR3 loop: CASSPDSMGYTF. In nucleotides, the CDR3 is TGTGCCAGCAGTCCCGACAGCATGGGCTACACCTTC.